The table lists the clone carrying this TCR beta chain with a few counts. Unmatched junction bases numbered 5, after V lost 7 bases and J lost 3 bases. The CDR3 covers 13 residues. In germline, CDR1 is MNHNS, CDR2 SASEGT. There were healthy Caucasian individuals from Russia, aged about 6 to 90, serving as donors. The data were obtained in a study of blood T cells in healthy people across ages. The authors ran a second PCR of about 6 to 12 cycles using a sample-barcoded 5' primer and a J-beta primer mix. The authors tagged each cDNA molecule using a template-switch adaptor with 12 random nucleotides. MiXCR was run by TCRdb on the 5' RACE reads, yielding one entry per CDR3 protein. The table has about 1.4 million distinct CDR3 sequences, approximately 60% seen once.

The TCR was taken from a man aged 18 to 30 in good health. This sequence joins TRBV6-1 and TRBJ2-7; 8 bases fit TRBD1. The sequencing sample was made of blood. CDR3 DNA: TGTGCCAGCACCCGGGACAGGATCTACGAGCAGTACTTC. Translation: CASTRDRIYEQYF.